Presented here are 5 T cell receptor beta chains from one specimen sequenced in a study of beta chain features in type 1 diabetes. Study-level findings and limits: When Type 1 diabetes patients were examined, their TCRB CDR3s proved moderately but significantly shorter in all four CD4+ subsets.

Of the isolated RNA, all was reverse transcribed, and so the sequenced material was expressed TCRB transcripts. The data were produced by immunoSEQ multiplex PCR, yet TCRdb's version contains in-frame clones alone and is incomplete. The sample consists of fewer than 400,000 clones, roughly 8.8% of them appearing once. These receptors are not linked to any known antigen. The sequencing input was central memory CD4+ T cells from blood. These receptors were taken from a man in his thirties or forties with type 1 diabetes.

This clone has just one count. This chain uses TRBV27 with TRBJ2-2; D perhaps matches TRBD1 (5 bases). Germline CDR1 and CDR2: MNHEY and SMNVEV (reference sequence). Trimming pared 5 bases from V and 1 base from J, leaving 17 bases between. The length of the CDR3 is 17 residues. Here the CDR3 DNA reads TGTGCCAGCAGTGCACCCGGTGGGGCCGTGAACACCGGGGAGCTGTTTTTT. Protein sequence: CASSAPGGAVNTGELFF.

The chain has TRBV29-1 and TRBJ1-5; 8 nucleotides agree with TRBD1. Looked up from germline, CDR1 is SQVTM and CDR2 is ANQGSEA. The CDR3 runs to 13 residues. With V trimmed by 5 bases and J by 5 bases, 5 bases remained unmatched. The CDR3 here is CSVQDRAHQPQHF. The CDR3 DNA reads TGCAGCGTTCAGGACAGGGCTCATCAGCCCCAGCATTTT.

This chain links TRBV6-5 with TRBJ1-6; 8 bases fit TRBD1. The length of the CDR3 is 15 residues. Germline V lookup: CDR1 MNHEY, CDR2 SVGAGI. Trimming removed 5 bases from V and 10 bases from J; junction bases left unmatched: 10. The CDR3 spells CASSPTQGANSPLHF. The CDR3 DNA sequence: TGTGCCAGCAGTCCAACTCAGGGGGCGAACTCACCCCTCCACTTT.

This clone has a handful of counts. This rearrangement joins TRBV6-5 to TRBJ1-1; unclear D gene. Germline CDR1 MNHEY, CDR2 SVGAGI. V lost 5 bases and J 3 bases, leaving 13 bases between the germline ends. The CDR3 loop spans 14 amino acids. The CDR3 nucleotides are TGTGCCAGCAGTAGAGGACGTCCGGACACTGAAGCTTTCTTT. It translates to CASSRGRPDTEAFF.

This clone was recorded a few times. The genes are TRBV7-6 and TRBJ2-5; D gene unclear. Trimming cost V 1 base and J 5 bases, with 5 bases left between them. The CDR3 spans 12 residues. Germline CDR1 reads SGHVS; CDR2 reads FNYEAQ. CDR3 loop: CASSLVDETQYF. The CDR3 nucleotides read TGTGCCAGCAGCTTAGTGGACGAGACCCAGTACTTC.